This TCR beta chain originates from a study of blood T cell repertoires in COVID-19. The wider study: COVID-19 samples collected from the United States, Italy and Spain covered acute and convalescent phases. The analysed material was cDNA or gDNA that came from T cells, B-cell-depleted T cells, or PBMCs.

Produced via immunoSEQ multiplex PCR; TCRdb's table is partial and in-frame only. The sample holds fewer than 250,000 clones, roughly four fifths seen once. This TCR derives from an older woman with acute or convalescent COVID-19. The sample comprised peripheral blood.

Written as DNA, the CDR3 is TGTGCCAGCAGTAAGCCCGGGACAGGGTCCTTCTATGGCTACACCTTC. Translated: CASSKPGTGSFYGYTF. V is TRBV28 and J is TRBJ1-2, with 9 bases aligning to TRBD1. The junction had 11 bases not matched to a gene; V was cut back by 5 bases and J by 4 bases. CDR3 length equals 16 residues. The V gene's germline CDR1 is MDHEN and CDR2 SYDVKM.